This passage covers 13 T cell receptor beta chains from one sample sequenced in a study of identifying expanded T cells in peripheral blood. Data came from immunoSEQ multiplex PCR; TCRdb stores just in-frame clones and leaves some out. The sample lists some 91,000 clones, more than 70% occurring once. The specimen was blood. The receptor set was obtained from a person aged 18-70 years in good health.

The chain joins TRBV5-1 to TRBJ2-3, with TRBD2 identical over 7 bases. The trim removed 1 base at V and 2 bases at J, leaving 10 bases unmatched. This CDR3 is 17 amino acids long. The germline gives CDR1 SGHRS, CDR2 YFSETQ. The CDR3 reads CASSLKGVSGATDTQYF. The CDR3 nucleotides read TGCGCCAGCAGCTTGAAGGGTGTCAGCGGGGCCACAGATACGCAGTATTTT.

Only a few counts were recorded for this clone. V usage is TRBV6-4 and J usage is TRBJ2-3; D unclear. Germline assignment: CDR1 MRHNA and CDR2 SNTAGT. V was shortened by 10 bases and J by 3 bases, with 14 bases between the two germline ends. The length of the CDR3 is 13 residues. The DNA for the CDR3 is TGTGCCACTTCCCTGACGGGTACAGATACGCAGTATTTT. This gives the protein CATSLTGTDTQYF.

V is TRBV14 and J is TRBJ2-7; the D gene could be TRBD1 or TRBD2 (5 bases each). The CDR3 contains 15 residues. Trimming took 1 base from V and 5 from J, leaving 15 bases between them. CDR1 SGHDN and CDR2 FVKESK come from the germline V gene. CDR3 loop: CASSQGGALSDEQYF. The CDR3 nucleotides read TGTGCCAGCAGCCAAGGAGGGGCCCTTAGTGACGAGCAGTACTTC. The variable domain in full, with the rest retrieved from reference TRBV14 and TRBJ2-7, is EAGVTQFPSHSVIEKGQTVTLRCDPISGHDNLYWYRRVMGKEIKFLLHFVKESKQDESGMPNNRFLAERTGGTYSTLKVQPAELEDSGVYFCASSQGGALSDEQYFGPGTRLTVT.

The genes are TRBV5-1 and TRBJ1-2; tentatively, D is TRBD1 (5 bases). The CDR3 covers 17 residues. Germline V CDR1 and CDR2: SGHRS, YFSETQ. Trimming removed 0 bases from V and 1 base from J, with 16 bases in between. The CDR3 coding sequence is TGCGCCAGCAGCTTGGCGTTCCCAGGGACGTATAACTATGGCTACACCTTC. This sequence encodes CASSLAFPGTYNYGYTF.

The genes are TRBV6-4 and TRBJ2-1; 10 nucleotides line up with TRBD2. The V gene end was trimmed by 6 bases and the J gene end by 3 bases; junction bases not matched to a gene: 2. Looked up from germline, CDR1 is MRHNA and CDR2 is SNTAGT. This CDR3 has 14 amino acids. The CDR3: CASRPSGGYNEQFF. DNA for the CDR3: TGTGCCAGCAGGCCTAGCGGGGGCTACAATGAGCAGTTCTTC.

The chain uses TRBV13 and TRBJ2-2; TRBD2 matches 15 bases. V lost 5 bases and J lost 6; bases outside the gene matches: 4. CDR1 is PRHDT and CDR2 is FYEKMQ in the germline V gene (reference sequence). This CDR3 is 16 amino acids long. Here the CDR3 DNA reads TGTGCCAGCAGCCGGACTAGCGGGGGGGGACCCGGGGAGCTGTTTTTT. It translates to CASSRTSGGGPGELFF.

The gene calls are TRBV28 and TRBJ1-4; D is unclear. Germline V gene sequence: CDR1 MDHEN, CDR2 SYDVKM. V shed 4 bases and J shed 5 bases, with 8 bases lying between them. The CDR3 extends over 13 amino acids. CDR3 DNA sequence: TGTGCCAGCAGTTCAAGAAAGAATGAAAAACTGTTTTTT. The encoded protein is CASSSRKNEKLFF.

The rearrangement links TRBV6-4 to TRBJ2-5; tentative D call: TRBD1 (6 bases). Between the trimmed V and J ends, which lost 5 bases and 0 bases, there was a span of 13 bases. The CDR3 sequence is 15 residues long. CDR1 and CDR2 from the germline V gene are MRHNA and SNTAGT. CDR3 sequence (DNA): TGTGCCAGCAGTTCTCCCGGGACACACCAAGAGACCCAGTACTTC. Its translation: CASSSPGTHQETQYF.

DNA for the CDR3: TGTGCCAGTAGTGACAGGGGGGCGAAAGCTTTCTTT. It specifies CASSDRGAKAFF. This rearrangement joins TRBV19 to TRBJ1-1; 9 nucleotides align to TRBD1. Germline CDR1 and CDR2: LNHDA and SQIVND (reference sequence). The CDR3 is made up of 12 amino acids. J lost 9 bases, V lost 5 bases, and 4 bases had no gene match. Full variable domain (missing parts from reference TRBV19 and TRBJ1-1): DGGITQSPKYLFRKEGQNVTLSCEQNLNHDAMYWYRQDPGQGLRLIYYSQIVNDFQKGDIAEGYSVSREKKESFPLTVTSAQKNPTAFYLCASSDRGAKAFFGQGTRLTVV.

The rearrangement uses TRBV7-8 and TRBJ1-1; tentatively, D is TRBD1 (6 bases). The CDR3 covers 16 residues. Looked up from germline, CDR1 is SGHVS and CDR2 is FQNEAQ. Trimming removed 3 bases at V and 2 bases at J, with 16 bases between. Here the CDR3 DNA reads TGTGCCAGCAGCTTGGGGGGGCGGCAGGTTAACACTGAAGCTTTCTTT. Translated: CASSLGGRQVNTEAFF.

The CDR3 coding sequence is TGTGCCAGCAGCTCGACAGGGATTATTCAGTACTTC. Translation gives CASSSTGIIQYF. V is TRBV7-2 and J is TRBJ2-4; TRBD1 matches 7 bases. CDR3 length equals 12 residues. The V segment lost 4 bases and the J segment 10 bases; nucleotides outside the gene matches: 4. Germline CDR1 is SGHTA and CDR2 is FQGNSA.

CDR3 in amino acids: CASSVGQGNEKLFF. The CDR3 nucleotides are TGTGCCAGCAGCGTGGGTCAGGGGAATGAAAAACTGTTTTTT. The V and J genes are TRBV9 and TRBJ1-4, with TRBD1 as a possible D gene (6 bases). The CDR3 spans 14 residues. V was cut by 2 bases and J by 5 bases, with 10 bases left in between. CDR1 and CDR2 (germline): SGDLS, YYNGEE.

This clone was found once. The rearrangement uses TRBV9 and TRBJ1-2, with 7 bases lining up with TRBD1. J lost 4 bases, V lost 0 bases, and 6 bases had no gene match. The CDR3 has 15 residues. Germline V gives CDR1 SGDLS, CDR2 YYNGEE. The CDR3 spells CASSVGGTAFYGYTF. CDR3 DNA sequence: TGTGCCAGCAGCGTAGGGGGGACAGCCTTCTATGGCTACACCTTC.